Given below is one T cell receptor beta chain in context. The table came from immunoSEQ multiplex PCR; TCRdb's copy has only in-frame clones and leaves some out. This table holds more than 45,000 clones, 85% to 95% found once. The CDR3 has 15 amino acids. Germline lookup yields CDR1 SGHAT and CDR2 FQNNGV. Trimming shortened V by 5 bases and J by 2 bases, and 16 bases separated the two germline ends. The record originates from a study of cytomegalovirus exposure and HLA in healthy donors. The source of this sequence is a man between 18 and 29 years old in good health and CMV-seronegative. The chain carries TRBV11-2 and TRBJ2-7, with D possibly TRBD2 on 5 matching bases. Source material: PBMCs. Here the CDR3 DNA reads TGTGCCAGCAGCGAGGACTTCCCGGGGACCTACGAGCAGTACTTC. Protein: CASSEDFPGTYEQYF.